One and the same sample provided the 20 T cell receptor beta chains below, sequenced in a study of blood T cells in healthy people across ages (dated by TCRdb to between 2014 and 2017). Library method: 5' RACE. A second PCR of about 7 to 12 cycles was run with a J-beta primer mix and a sample-barcoded 5' primer. TCRdb reanalyzed the raw reads on its own, using fastp at Q25 for trimming and MiXCR for clone calling, and kept in-frame beta chains. Rows with one shared CDR3 protein collapse into an entry with the most common genes and DNA. The sample table holds around 1,900,000 distinct CDR3 sequences, of which 39% were seen once. Jointly, the top ten make up under 25% of the sample. The sequenced material came from blood. Every receptor here comes from a human donor in good health.

Concerning this clonotype itself: An end of the junction does not agree with germline; a read error may underlie this. The chain combines TRBV7-9 with TRBJ2-1; D is uncertain. Germline assignment: CDR1 SEHNR and CDR2 FQNEAQ (reference sequence). The CDR3 contains 14 residues. The DNA of the CDR3 is TGTGCCAGCATCTTAGTGGGGTTGTTCAATGAGCAGTTCTTC. Encoded protein: CASILVGLFNEQFF.

The chain combines TRBV16 with TRBJ2-5, with D possibly TRBD2 on 5 matching bases. The assigned J gene may be wrong: the sequence end matches TRBJ2-7 better. From germline, CDR1 is KGHSY and CDR2 FQNENV. CDR3 length: 16 amino acids. Here the CDR3 reads CASSRTNAGYPDEQYF. CDR3 DNA: TGTGCCAGCAGCCGAACCAACGCGGGTTACCCGGACGAGCAGTACTTC.

Only a few counts were recorded for this clonotype. The CDR3 reads CATSPSYRPQHF. DNA of the CDR3: TGTGCCACCAGCCCCTCGTATCGGCCCCAGCATTTT. The J gene is TRBJ1-5, the V gene TRBV15, with D unclear. Trimming cost V 5 bases and J 9 bases, with 11 bases left between them. Germline CDR1 reads LNHNV; CDR2 reads YYDKDF (reference sequence). CDR3 size: 12 residues.

This chain connects TRBV12-3 or TRBV12-4 to TRBJ2-3; D not certain. The CDR3 has 13 amino acids. V lost 3 bases, J lost 4 bases, and 8 bases lay in between. CDR3 nucleotides: TGTGCCAGCAGTTTCGAAGGTCCAGATACGCAGTATTTT. This sequence encodes CASSFEGPDTQYF.

This clonotype was counted only a few times. The genes are TRBV7-2 and TRBJ1-4; D ambiguous. The germline V and J ends were trimmed by 0 bases and 12 bases, with 14 bases remaining between them. The germline CDR1 and CDR2 sequences are SGHTA and FQGNSA. The CDR3 spans 14 residues. The CDR3 loop reads CASSLAGWQAELFF. CDR3 sequence (DNA): TGTGCCAGCAGCTTAGCTGGCTGGCAGGCAGAACTGTTTTTT.

The rearrangement links TRBV24-1 to TRBJ2-1, with D hard to call. The germline V and J ends were trimmed by 3 bases and 6 bases, with 14 bases remaining between them. Germline assignment: CDR1 KGHDR and CDR2 SFDVKD. This CDR3 spans 15 amino acids. The CDR3 nucleotides read TGTGCCACCAGTGATGCCCTGCCCGGTTCCAATGAGCAGTTCTTC. Translating gives CATSDALPGSNEQFF.

The rearrangement uses TRBV3-1 and TRBJ2-3; weak D call: TRBD2 (5 bases). V dropped 4 bases and J dropped 2 bases, with 13 bases sitting between them. The CDR3 is made up of 15 amino acids. Germline CDR1 is LGHDT and CDR2 is YNNKEL (reference sequence). The CDR3 DNA reads TGTGCCAGCAGCCGGTCCGGGGTAGACACAGATACGCAGTATTTT. This translates into CASSRSGVDTDTQYF.

The chain joins TRBV7-3 to TRBJ2-3, with a possible D match to TRBD1 (6 bases). CDR3 length: 15 amino acids. Germline loops: CDR1 SGHTA, CDR2 FQGTGA. V gave up 4 bases and J gave up 7 bases, with 18 bases separating them. The CDR3 DNA follows: TGTGCCAGCAGCTCAGAACAGGGTGTGGAAAATACGCAGTATTTT. It specifies CASSSEQGVENTQYF.

Remarks on this clonotype: Germline and junction disagree at one end, which may indicate a read error. The chain recombines TRBV3-1 with TRBJ2-4; 7 bases match TRBD1. Gene TRBJ2-7 matches the end of the DNA better, so the J call may be wrong. Per germline, CDR1 LGHDT and CDR2 YNNKEL (reference sequence). This CDR3 spans 14 amino acids. CDR3 protein: CASTQNTGAYEQYF. The CDR3 DNA reads TGTGCCAGCACCCAAAACACAGGGGCCTACGAGCAGTACTTC.

The V and J genes are TRBV15 and TRBJ1-5, with D possibly being TRBD1 (5 bases). Germline CDR1 and CDR2: LNHNV and YYDKDF (reference sequence). CDR3 length equals 15 residues. V was trimmed by 1 base and J by 5 bases, leaving 12 bases between them. CDR3: CATSRVREGDQPQHF. CDR3 DNA sequence: TGTGCCACCAGCAGAGTACGGGAAGGGGATCAGCCCCAGCATTTT.

This clonotype was observed a single time. The germline gene is not matched at one end of the junction; a read error may be the cause. The rearrangement links TRBV7-6 to TRBJ2-2; 9 bases map to TRBD1. Looked up from germline, CDR1 is SGHVS and CDR2 is FNYEAQ. The CDR3 contains 16 residues. The CDR3 sequence: CASSFTGTGFRGELFF. Written as DNA, the CDR3 is TGTGCCAGTAGCTTTACCGGGACAGGGTTTCGCGGCGAGCTGTTTTTT. Variable domain in full (rest from reference TRBV7-6 and TRBJ2-2): GAGVSQSPRYKVTKRGQDVALRCDPISGHVSLYWYRQALGQGPEFLTYFNYEAQQDKSGLPNDRFSAERPEGSISTLTIQRTEQRDSAMYRCASSFTGTGFRGELFFGEGSRLTVL.

The chain carries TRBV20-1 and TRBJ1-6; D ambiguous. Deletions cut 0 bases from V and 1 base from J, with 13 bases between. Per germline, CDR1 DFQATT and CDR2 SNEGSKA (reference sequence). The CDR3 runs to 17 residues. This CDR3 is CSARDLGVESYNSPLHF. The CDR3 nucleotides read TGCAGTGCTAGAGATCTTGGCGTGGAATCCTATAATTCACCCCTCCACTTT.

V is TRBV20-1 and J is TRBJ2-1, with a possible D match to TRBD1 (5 bases). The germline V and J ends were trimmed by 1 base and 0 bases, with 13 bases remaining between them. The CDR3 has 16 residues. The germline gives CDR1 DFQATT, CDR2 SNEGSKA (reference sequence). CDR3 residues: CSARGGGASSYNEQFF. The CDR3 DNA reads as TGCAGTGCTAGAGGGGGTGGGGCAAGCTCCTACAATGAGCAGTTCTTC.

This clonotype was seen a few times. The DNA for the CDR3 is TGTGCCAGCAGCCGTCCCGGGACTAGCGGGGGTCGAGAGACCCAGTACTTC. Protein product: CASSRPGTSGGRETQYF. This chain joins TRBV7-2 and TRBJ2-5, with 14 bases identical to TRBD2. From germline, CDR1 is SGHTA and CDR2 FQGNSA. There are 17 residues in the CDR3. The junction had 9 bases not matched to a gene; V was cut back by 5 bases and J by 4 bases.

The chain couples TRBV7-9 to TRBJ2-7; the D gene is possibly TRBD1 (5 bases). The germline V gene encodes CDR1 SEHNR and CDR2 FQNEAQ (reference sequence). V was pared by 2 bases and J by 3 bases, with 20 bases between. The CDR3 has 17 amino acids. The CDR3 nucleotides read TGTGCCAGCAGCTTACAGCGTGGGGCTCCAGAAGACTACGAGCAGTACTTC. Protein product: CASSLQRGAPEDYEQYF.

As to this clonotype: At one boundary the junction diverges from the germline segment, which might be a read error. This sequence joins TRBV6-1 and TRBJ1-2; D call uncertain. The CDR3 is 14 residues long. Looked up from germline, CDR1 is MNHNS and CDR2 is SASEGT. CDR3 bases: TGTGCCAGCACCCCGTGGGCAACTAACTATGGTTACACCTTC. Its protein is CASTPWATNYGYTF.

The table lists this clonotype with a few counts. The chain recombines TRBV20-1 with TRBJ2-7; D unresolved. This CDR3 is built from 12 residues. Trimming took 6 bases from V and 2 from J, leaving 11 bases between them. Per germline, CDR1 DFQATT and CDR2 SNEGSKA (reference sequence). CDR3 protein: CSAARVPYEQYF. CDR3 DNA sequence: TGCAGTGCCGCTAGAGTTCCCTACGAGCAGTACTTC.

This clonotype has more than one count but fewer than ten. The chain is built from TRBV5-5 and TRBJ2-5, with a tentative D call TRBD2 (5 bases). The CDR3 is made up of 15 amino acids. Trimming took 3 bases from V and 2 from J, leaving 14 bases between them. Germline lookup yields CDR1 SGHKS and CDR2 YYEKEE (reference sequence). The CDR3 DNA reads as TGTGCCAGCAGCTACGGCCCTTCGGGGCAAGAGACCCAGTACTTC. It yields the protein CASSYGPSGQETQYF. Full variable domain (missing parts from reference TRBV5-5 and TRBJ2-5): DAGVTQSPTHLIKTRGQQVTLRCSPISGHKSVSWYQQVLGQGPQFIFQYYEKEERGRGNFPDRFSARQFPNYSSELNVNALLLGDSALYLCASSYGPSGQETQYFGPGTRLLVL.

This chain connects TRBV20-1 to TRBJ2-5, with D perhaps assigned TRBD1 or TRBD2 (5 bases each). Germline lookup yields CDR1 DFQATT and CDR2 SNEGSKA (reference sequence). The germline V and J ends were trimmed by 5 bases and 3 bases, with 25 bases remaining between them. CDR3 length: 17 amino acids. CDR3 coding DNA: TGCAGTGCTCCGGGCTGGGGGAGCATACCCCTAAAAGAGACCCAGTACTTC. Translation: CSAPGWGSIPLKETQYF.

This clonotype turned up a few times. The chain couples TRBV7-2 to TRBJ2-4; D unclear. V gave up 1 base and J gave up 9 bases, with 16 bases separating them. The CDR3 has 15 amino acids. The V gene's germline CDR1 is SGHTA and CDR2 FQGNSA. In DNA, the CDR3 is TGTGCCAGCAGCTTAGGCTGGTCATCCGTCGTCATTCAGTACTTC. Residues: CASSLGWSSVVIQYF.